The T cell receptor (beta chain) under discussion was sequenced for a study of brain metastases from non-small cell lung cancer. Study results and limitations: Compared with primary tumors, brain metastases showed less T-cell infiltration. Metastases had sparse T cells but largely shared repertoires with primaries.

A word on this clone: What it binds is not known.

The germline V gene has CDR1 SGHAT and CDR2 FQDESV (reference sequence). The V and J ends lost 5 bases and 8 bases respectively, with 12 bases between them. This CDR3 has 12 residues. Measured with immunoSEQ multiplex PCR; TCRdb has only the in-frame clones, and not every one. The sample has a few thousand clones, roughly 87% seen once. The sequencing input was primary lung tumor tissue. The origin of this receptor is a donor aged 40 or over with non-small cell lung cancer. The chain carries TRBV11-1 and TRBJ1-1; D is ambiguous. The CDR3 is CASSTNRAEAFF. The CDR3 coding sequence is TGTGCCAGCAGCACAAACCGGGCCGAAGCTTTCTTT. The full variable domain, rest sourced from reference TRBV11-1 and TRBJ1-1, is EAEVAQSPRYKITEKSQAVAFWCDPISGHATLYWYRQILGQGPELLVQFQDESVVDDSQLPKDRFSAERLKGVDSTLKIQPAELGDSAMYLCASSTNRAEAFFGQGTRLTVV.